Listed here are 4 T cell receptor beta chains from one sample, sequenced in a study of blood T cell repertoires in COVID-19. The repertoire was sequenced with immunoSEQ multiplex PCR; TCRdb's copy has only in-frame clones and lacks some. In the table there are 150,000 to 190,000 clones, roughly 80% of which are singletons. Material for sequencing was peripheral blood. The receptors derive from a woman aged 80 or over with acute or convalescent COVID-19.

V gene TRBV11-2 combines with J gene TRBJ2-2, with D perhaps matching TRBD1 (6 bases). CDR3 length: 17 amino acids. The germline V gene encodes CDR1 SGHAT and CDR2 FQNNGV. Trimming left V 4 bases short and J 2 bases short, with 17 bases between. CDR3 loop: CASSSFRGTRNTGELFF. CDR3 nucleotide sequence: TGTGCCAGCAGCTCCTTCCGAGGGACAAGAAACACCGGGGAGCTGTTTTTT.

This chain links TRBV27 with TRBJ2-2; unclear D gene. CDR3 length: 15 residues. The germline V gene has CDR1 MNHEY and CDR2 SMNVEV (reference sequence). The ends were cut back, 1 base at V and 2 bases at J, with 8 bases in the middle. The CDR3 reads CASSLYSSNTGELFF. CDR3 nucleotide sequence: TGTGCCAGCAGTTTATACAGCTCCAACACCGGGGAGCTGTTTTTT.

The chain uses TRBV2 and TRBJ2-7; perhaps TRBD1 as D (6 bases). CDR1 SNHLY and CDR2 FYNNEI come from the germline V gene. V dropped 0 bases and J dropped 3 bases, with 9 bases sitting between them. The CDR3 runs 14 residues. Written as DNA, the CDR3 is TGTGCCAGCAGTGAAGCGGGGGCGAACTACGAGCAGTACTTC. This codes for CASSEAGANYEQYF.

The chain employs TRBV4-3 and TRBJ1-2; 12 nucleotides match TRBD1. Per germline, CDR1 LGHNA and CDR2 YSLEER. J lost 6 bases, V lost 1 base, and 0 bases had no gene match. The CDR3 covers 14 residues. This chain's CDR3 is CASSQGDRGHGYTF. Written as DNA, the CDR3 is TGCGCCAGCAGCCAAGGGGACAGGGGGCATGGCTACACCTTC.